This T cell receptor beta chain was retrieved from a study of OX40 agonist ivuxolimab in advanced cancers. Study summary: Patients took ivuxolimab, an agonistic anti-OX40 (CD134) antibody. Patients received intravenous ivuxolimab every 2 weeks at 0.01 to 10 mg/kg. General study findings and limits: Specificity for antigen went undetermined in the expanded peripheral T cells.

Generated by immunoSEQ multiplex PCR, the TCRdb table keeps only in-frame clones and is missing some. The sample has about 77,000 clones, roughly 87% seen once. The CDR3 covers 16 residues. Germline CDR1 KGHSH, CDR2 LQKENI. V lost 4 bases to trimming and J lost 6 bases, with 21 bases between them. As regards this clone: The target antigen is unknown.

This rearrangement joins TRBV18 to TRBJ1-1, with a tentative D call TRBD1 (6 bases). This clonotype was sampled from an adult with an advanced solid tumor such as melanoma, head and neck, liver or kidney cancer. The sample in question was CD4+ or CD8+ T cells sorted from blood, obtained in a trial of the OX40 agonist ivuxolimab. This chain's CDR3 is CASSLVPSGGGSEAFF. The DNA of the CDR3 is TGTGCCAGCTCACTAGTCCCTAGCGGGGGCGGTTCTGAAGCTTTCTTT.